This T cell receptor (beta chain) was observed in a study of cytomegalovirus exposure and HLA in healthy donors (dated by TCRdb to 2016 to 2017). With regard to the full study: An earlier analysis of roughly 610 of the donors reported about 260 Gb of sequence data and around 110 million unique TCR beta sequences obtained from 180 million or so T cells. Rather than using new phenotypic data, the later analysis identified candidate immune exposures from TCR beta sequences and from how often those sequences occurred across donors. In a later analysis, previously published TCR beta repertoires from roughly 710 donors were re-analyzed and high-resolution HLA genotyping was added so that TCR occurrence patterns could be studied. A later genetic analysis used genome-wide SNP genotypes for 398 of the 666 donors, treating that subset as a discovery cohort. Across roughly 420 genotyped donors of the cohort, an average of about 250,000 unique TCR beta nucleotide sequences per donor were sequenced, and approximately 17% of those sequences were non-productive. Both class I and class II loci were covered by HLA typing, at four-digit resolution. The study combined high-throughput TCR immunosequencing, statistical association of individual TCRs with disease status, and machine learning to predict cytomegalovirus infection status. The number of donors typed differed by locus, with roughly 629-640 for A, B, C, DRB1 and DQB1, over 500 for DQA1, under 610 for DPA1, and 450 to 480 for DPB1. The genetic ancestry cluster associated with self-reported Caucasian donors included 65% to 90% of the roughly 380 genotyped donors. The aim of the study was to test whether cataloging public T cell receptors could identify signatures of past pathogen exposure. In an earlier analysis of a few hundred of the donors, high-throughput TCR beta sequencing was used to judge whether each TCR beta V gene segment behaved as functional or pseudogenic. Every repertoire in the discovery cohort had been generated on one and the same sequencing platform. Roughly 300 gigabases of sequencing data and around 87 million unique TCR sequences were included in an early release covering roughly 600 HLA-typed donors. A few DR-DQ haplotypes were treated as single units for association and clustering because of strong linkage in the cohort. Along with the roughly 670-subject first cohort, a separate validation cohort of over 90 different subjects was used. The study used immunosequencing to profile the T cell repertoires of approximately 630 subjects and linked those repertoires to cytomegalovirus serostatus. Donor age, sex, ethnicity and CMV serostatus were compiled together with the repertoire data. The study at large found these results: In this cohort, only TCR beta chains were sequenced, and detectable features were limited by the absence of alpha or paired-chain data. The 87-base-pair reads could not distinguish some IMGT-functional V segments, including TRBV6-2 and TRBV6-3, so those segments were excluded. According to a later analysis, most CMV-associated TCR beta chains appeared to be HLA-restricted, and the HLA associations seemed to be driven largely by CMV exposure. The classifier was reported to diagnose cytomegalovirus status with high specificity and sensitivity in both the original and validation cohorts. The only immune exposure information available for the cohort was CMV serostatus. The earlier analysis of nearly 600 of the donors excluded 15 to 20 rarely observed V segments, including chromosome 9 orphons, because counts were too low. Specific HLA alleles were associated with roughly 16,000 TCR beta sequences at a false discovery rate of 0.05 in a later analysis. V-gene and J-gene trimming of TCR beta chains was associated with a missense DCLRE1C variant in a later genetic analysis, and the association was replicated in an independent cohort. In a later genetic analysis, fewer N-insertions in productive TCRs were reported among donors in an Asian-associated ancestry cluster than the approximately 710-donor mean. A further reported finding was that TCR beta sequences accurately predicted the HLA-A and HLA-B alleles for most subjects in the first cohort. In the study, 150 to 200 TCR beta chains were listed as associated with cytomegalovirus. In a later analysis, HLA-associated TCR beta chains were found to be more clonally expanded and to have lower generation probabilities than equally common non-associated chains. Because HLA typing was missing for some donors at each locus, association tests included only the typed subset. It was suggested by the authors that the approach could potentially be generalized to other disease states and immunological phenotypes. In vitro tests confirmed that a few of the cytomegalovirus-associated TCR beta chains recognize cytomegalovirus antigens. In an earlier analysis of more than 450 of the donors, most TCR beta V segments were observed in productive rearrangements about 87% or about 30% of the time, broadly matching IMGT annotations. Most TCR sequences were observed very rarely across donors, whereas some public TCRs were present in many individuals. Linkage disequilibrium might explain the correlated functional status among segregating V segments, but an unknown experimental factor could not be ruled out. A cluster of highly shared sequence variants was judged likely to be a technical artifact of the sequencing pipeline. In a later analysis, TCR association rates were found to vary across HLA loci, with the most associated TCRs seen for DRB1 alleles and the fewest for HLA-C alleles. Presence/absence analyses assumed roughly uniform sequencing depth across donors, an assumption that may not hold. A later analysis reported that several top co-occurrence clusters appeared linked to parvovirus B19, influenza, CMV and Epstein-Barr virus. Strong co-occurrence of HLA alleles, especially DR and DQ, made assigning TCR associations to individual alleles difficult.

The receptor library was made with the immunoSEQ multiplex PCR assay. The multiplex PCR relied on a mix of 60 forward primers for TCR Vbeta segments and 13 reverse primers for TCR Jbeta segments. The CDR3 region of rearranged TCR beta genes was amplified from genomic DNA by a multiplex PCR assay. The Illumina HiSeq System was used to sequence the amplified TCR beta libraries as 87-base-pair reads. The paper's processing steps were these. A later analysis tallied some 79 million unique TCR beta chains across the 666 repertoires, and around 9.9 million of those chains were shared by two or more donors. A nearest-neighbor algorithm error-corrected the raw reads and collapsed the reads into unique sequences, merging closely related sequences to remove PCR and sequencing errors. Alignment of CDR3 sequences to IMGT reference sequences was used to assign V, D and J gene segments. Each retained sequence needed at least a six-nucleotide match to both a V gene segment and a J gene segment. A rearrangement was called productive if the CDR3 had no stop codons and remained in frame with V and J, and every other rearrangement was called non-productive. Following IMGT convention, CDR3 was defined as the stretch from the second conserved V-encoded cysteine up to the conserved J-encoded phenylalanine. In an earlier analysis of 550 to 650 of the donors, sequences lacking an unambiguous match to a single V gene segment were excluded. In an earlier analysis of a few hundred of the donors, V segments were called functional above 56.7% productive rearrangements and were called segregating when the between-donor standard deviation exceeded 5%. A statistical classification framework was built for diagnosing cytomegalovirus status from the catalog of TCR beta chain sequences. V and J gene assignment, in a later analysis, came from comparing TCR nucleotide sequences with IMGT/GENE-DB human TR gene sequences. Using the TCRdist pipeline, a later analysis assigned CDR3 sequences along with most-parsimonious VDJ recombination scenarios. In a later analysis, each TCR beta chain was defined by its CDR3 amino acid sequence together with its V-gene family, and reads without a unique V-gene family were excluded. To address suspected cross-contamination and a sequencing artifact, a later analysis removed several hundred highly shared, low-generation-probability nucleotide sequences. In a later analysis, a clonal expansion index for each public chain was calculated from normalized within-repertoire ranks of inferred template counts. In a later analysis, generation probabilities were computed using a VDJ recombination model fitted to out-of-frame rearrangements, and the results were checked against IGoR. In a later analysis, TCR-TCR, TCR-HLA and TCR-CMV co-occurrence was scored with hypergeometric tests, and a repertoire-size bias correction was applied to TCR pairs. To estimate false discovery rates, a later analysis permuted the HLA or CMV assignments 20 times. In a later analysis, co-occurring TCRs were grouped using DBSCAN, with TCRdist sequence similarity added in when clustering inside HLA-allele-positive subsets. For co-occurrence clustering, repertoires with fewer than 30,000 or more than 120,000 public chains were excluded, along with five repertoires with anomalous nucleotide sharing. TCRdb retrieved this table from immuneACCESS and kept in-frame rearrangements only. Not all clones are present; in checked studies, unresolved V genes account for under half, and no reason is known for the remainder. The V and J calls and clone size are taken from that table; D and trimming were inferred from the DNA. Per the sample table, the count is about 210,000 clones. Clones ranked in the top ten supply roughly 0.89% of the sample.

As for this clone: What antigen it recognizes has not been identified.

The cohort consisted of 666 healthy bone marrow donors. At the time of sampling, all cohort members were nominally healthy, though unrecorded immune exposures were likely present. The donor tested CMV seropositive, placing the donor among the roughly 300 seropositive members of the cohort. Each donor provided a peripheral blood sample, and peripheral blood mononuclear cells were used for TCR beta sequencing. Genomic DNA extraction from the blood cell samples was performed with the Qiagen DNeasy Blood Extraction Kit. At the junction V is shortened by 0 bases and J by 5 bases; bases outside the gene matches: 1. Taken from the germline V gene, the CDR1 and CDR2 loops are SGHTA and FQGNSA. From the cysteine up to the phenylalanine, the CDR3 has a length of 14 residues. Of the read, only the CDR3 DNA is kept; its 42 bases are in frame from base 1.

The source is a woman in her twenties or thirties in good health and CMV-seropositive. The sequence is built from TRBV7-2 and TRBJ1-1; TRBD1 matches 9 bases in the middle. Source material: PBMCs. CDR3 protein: CASSLAGTGTEAFF. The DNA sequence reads TGTGCCAGCAGCTTAGCAGGGACAGGGACTGAAGCTTTCTTT.